This paragraph covers one T cell receptor beta chain sequence. This sample was taken from a study of blood T cell repertoires in COVID-19. Study as a whole: Some COVID-19 samples were acute and others convalescent; all came from the United States, Italy and Spain. Sources were T cells, B-cell-depleted T cells, or PBMCs; the material itself was cDNA or gDNA.

Per the authors' pipeline: Using reference gene primer amplification, nucleated cell counts were estimated. The method was immunoSEQ multiplex PCR; TCRdb's version includes in-frame clones alone and lacks a portion of them. For V, J and clone size, that table is used; D and trimming come from the DNA. The sample shows over 200,000 clones, around 85% of them seen only once. Sequencing was carried out using peripheral blood. The source is a woman aged 25 to 39 who had recovered from COVID-19.

The CDR3 DNA reads as TGTGCCAGCAGCTTACCGGGGGGCACCATATATTTT. Amino acid sequence: CASSLPGGTIYF. The V and J genes are TRBV7-3 and TRBJ1-3, with D possibly TRBD1 on 5 matching bases. Germline V gives CDR1 SGHTA, CDR2 FQGTGA. The V end lost 2 bases, the J end lost 9 bases, and 8 bases lay between the germline ends. The CDR3 covers 12 residues.